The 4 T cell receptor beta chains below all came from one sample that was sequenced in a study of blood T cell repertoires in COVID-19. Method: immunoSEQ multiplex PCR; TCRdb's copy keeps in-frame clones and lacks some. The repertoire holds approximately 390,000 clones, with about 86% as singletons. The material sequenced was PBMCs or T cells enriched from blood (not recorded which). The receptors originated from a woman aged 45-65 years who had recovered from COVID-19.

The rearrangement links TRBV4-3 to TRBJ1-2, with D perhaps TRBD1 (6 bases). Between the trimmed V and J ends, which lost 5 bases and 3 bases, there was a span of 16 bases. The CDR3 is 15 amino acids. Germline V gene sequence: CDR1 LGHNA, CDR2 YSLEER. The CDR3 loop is CASSSQGPLDYGYTF. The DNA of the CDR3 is TGCGCCAGCAGCTCACAGGGACCGCTAGACTATGGCTACACCTTC.

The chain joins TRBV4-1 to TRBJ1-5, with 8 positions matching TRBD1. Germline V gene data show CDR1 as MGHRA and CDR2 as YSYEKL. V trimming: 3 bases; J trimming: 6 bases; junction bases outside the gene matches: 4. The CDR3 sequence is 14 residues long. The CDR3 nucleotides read TGCGCCAGCAGCCAGCCAGGGGGCCGTCAGCCCCAGCATTTT. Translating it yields CASSQPGGRQPQHF.

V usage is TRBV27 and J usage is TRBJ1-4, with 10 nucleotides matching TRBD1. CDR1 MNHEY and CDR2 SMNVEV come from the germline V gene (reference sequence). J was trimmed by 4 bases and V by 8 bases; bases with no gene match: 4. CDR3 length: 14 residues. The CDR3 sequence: CASGRTGGNEKLFF. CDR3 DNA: TGTGCCAGCGGAAGGACAGGGGGTAATGAAAAACTGTTTTTT.

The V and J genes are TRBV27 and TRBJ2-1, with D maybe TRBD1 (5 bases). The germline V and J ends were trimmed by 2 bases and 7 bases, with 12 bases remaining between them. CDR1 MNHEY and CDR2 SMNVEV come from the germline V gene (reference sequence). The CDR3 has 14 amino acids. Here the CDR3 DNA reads TGTGCCAGCAGTTTAGGGGCAGGTCTAAATGAGCAGTTCTTC. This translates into CASSLGAGLNEQFF.